This T cell receptor (beta chain) was captured by sequencing in a study of T cells in Graves' hyperthyroidism and ophthalmopathy. In its sample, this clonotype was seen many times. This CDR3 has 13 residues. Per germline, CDR1 MNHEY and CDR2 SVGAGI. Trimming left V 2 bases short and J 4 bases short, with 7 bases between. RNA transcripts gave rise to amplified TCR beta CDR3 regions. TCR CDR3 regions were first amplified by RT-PCR with HTBI primers. TCRdb passed the multiplex PCR reads through MiXCR, listing each CDR3 protein once. The table includes some 50,000 distinct CDR3 sequences, less than 60% detected once.

The specimen sequenced was blood. This sequence was found in a woman between 45 and 65 years old with Graves' ophthalmopathy. The chain employs TRBV6-5 and TRBJ2-3; TRBD1 or TRBD2 may be the D gene (5 bases each). The CDR3 loop is CASSYRGADTQYF. CDR3 nucleotides: TGTGCCAGCAGTTACCGGGGCGCAGATACGCAGTATTTT.